These 9 T cell receptor beta chains came from one sample sequenced in a study of blood T cell repertoires in COVID-19. The protocol was immunoSEQ multiplex PCR, while the TCRdb copy is restricted to in-frame clones and leaves out a portion. The sample has about 75,000 clones, 70% to 85% seen once. The material sequenced was peripheral blood. These receptor sequences come from a woman aged 45-60 years with acute or convalescent COVID-19.

This clone was seen a single time. This chain uses TRBV19 with TRBJ2-1; 9 positions match TRBD2. This CDR3 is 17 amino acids long. Losses at the gene ends were 4 bases for V and 7 bases for J; bases not matched to a gene: 14. Germline V gives CDR1 LNHDA, CDR2 SQIVND (reference sequence). CDR3 nucleotide sequence: TGTGCCAGTAGTACCCTTAGGGGGCTAGCGGGAACTAATGAGCAGTTCTTC. Protein sequence: CASSTLRGLAGTNEQFF. The whole variable domain, remainder taken from reference TRBV19 and TRBJ2-1, is DGGITQSPKYLFRKEGQNVTLSCEQNLNHDAMYWYRQDPGQGLRLIYYSQIVNDFQKGDIAEGYSVSREKKESFPLTVTSAQKNPTAFYLCASSTLRGLAGTNEQFFGPGTRLTVL.

The rearrangement links TRBV28 to TRBJ1-4; D not certain. CDR3 length: 14 residues. Germline assignment: CDR1 MDHEN and CDR2 SYDVKM. V was clipped by 5 bases and J by 7 bases, with 14 bases between them. CDR3 protein: CASSTGVGVEKLFF. For the CDR3, the DNA is TGTGCCAGCAGTACGGGAGTCGGAGTTGAAAAACTGTTTTTT. Full variable domain (outside the CDR3, taken from reference TRBV28 and TRBJ1-4): DVKVTQSSRYLVKRTGEKVFLECVQDMDHENMFWYRQDPGLGLRLIYFSYDVKMKEKGDIPEGYSVSREKKERFSLILESASTNQTSMYLCASSTGVGVEKLFFGSGTQLSVL.

The chain combines TRBV30 with TRBJ1-1, with no clear D. Trimming cost V 2 bases and J 0 bases, with 13 bases left between them. The CDR3 extends over 15 amino acids. Per germline, CDR1 GTSNPN and CDR2 SVGIG (reference sequence). CDR3 loop: CAWSPRRVLNTEAFF. CDR3 coding DNA: TGTGCCTGGAGTCCACGCCGAGTTTTGAACACTGAAGCTTTCTTT.

This chain links TRBV11-3 with TRBJ2-5, with TRBD1 matching over 11 bases. Germline loops: CDR1 SGHNT, CDR2 YENEEA. CDR3 length: 17 amino acids. Trimming took 5 bases from V and 2 from J; bases not matched to a gene: 10. CDR3 amino acids: CASSHRTGGAGQETQYF. The DNA for the CDR3 is TGTGCCAGCAGCCATCGGACAGGGGGCGCAGGGCAAGAGACCCAGTACTTC.

The rearrangement uses TRBV7-9 and TRBJ1-1; 8 nucleotides line up with TRBD1. The CDR3 contains 16 residues. Per the germline V gene, CDR1 is SEHNR and CDR2 is FQNEAQ (reference sequence). V trimming: 2 bases; J trimming: 1 base; junction bases outside the gene matches: 6. The CDR3 nucleotides read TGTGCCAGCAGCTTATGGACAGGGAATAGGAACACTGAAGCTTTCTTT. This gives the protein CASSLWTGNRNTEAFF.

The chain combines TRBV19 with TRBJ2-1, with D tentatively TRBD2 (6 bases). The length of the CDR3 is 16 residues. The germline V gene encodes CDR1 LNHDA and CDR2 SQIVND (reference sequence). Trimming removed 4 bases from V and 4 bases from J, with 17 bases in between. CDR3: CASSKNSGGLYNEQFF. CDR3 nucleotide sequence: TGTGCCAGTAGTAAAAATAGCGGAGGCCTATACAATGAGCAGTTCTTC.

The chain has TRBV9 and TRBJ2-1, with a weak D call TRBD2 (6 bases). Trimming took off 0 bases at V and 9 bases at J, with 10 bases between the two ends. This CDR3 has 13 amino acids. The germline V gene has CDR1 SGDLS and CDR2 YYNGEE. CDR3 region: CASSVGGGVEQFF. The DNA of the CDR3 is TGTGCCAGCAGCGTAGGGGGCGGGGTTGAGCAGTTCTTC.

V and J are TRBV5-1 and TRBJ1-6, with 10 positions matching TRBD1. Trimming cost V 4 bases and J 12 bases; bases outside gene matches: 7. This CDR3 is 14 amino acids long. Germline CDR1 is SGHRS and CDR2 is YFSETQ. The CDR3 DNA sequence: TGCGCCAGCAGCATGGACAGGGGGGTAGGACCCCTCCACTTT. As protein: CASSMDRGVGPLHF.

The chain has TRBV21-1 and TRBJ1-1. TRBV21-1 is a documented pseudogene. CDR3 length equals 12 residues. This CDR3 is CASSPNPGEAFF. The CDR3 region has the DNA TGTGCCAGCAGCCCGAACCCGGGGGAAGCTTTCTTT.